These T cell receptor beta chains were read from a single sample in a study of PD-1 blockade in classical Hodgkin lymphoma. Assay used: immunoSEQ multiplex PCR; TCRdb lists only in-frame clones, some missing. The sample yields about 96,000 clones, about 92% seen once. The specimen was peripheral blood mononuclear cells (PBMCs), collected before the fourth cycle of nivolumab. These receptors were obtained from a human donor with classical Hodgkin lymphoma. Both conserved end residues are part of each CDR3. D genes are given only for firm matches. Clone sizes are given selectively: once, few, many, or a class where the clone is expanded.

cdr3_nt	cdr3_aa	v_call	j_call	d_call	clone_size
TGCGCCAGCACCTTCCTCGGCGGGCTTCAAGAGACCCAGTACTTC	CASTFLGGLQETQYF	TRBV5-1	TRBJ2-5	NA	NA
TGCGCCAGCAGCTACCGCGGAGACTACGAGCAGTACTTC	CASSYRGDYEQYF	TRBV5-1	TRBJ2-7	NA	NA
TGTGCCAGTAGTTCCGGGACTAGCGGGACGAACGAGCAGTACTTC	CASSSGTSGTNEQYF	TRBV19	TRBJ2-7	TRBD2	NA
TGTGCCAGCAGCCCGGGACAGAGCTCCTACGAGCAGTACTTC	CASSPGQSSYEQYF	TRBV2	TRBJ2-7	TRBD1	NA
TGTGCCAGCAGCCAGCGGGACAGTTCAGCTTTCTTT	CASSQRDSSAFF	TRBV14	TRBJ1-1	TRBD1	few
TGTGCCAGCAGCCCTTGGACAGGTGGGGCTAACTATGGCTACACCTTC	CASSPWTGGANYGYTF	TRBV14	TRBJ1-2	TRBD1	NA
TGTGCCAGCAGTTACGGGGGGAGGGATGAGACCCAGTACTTC	CASSYGGRDETQYF	TRBV6-6	TRBJ2-5	TRBD2	NA
TGTGCCAGCAGTGGACTCTTGCGCCTCAGGGGGAGGGAAGCTTTCTTT	CASSGLLRLRGREAFF	TRBV2	TRBJ1-1	TRBD1	NA
TGTGCCAGTAGTAATCAGGGCACCGGGGAGCTGTTTTTT	CASSNQGTGELFF	TRBV19	TRBJ2-2	NA	NA
TGTGCCAGCAGCAAAGCGCTCGGGCAGCAGAACACTGAAGCTTTCTTT	CASSKALGQQNTEAFF	TRBV21-1	TRBJ1-1	NA	NA
TGTGCCTGGTCGACAGGGGTATCTACTGAAGCTTTCTTT	CAWSTGVSTEAFF	TRBV30	TRBJ1-1	TRBD1	few
TGTGCCAGCAGTCGGGCGTTAGGGGCAGGGGGCTTGTATGGCTACACCTTC	CASSRALGAGGLYGYTF	TRBV28	TRBJ1-2	TRBD1	NA
TGTGCCAGCAGCTTCGCCAGGGGATACGAGCAGTACTTC	CASSFARGYEQYF	TRBV5-8	TRBJ2-7	NA	NA
TGTGCCAGCAGCTTAGCGGGAGGGGGAGGGCAGTTCTTC	CASSLAGGGGQFF	TRBV7-9	TRBJ2-1	NA	NA
TGTGCCAGCAGAGACACGGGGGCGATTAACTATGGCTACACCTTC	CASRDTGAINYGYTF	TRBV7-9	TRBJ1-2	NA	NA
TGTGCCAGCAGATCCCCGGGACAGGGAGCCTACGAGCAGTACTTC	CASRSPGQGAYEQYF	TRBV7-9	TRBJ2-7	TRBD1	NA
TGCGCCAGCAGCTTCGGGACAGGGGGCACCGGGGAGCTGTTTTTT	CASSFGTGGTGELFF	TRBV5-1	TRBJ2-2	TRBD1	NA
TGTGCCTGGAGCCGCGAGGGACGGATCTATGGCTACACCTTC	CAWSREGRIYGYTF	TRBV30	TRBJ1-2	NA	NA
TGTGCCAGCAGTTCCCGACTAGCGGGGTACTCCTACGAGCAGTACTTC	CASSSRLAGYSYEQYF	TRBV27	TRBJ2-7	TRBD2	NA
TGTGCCAGCAGTTTGGACCCGTTAGAGTATTTT	CASSLDPLEYF	TRBV6-4	TRBJ2-3	NA	NA
TGTGCCAGCAGCGTAGGAGGGGGGAACACCGGGGAGCTGTTTTTT	CASSVGGGNTGELFF	TRBV9	TRBJ2-2	NA	NA
TGTGCCAGTAGTGTCCCGGGACATGGCTACACCTTC	CASSVPGHGYTF	TRBV19	TRBJ1-2	NA	NA
TGTGCCAGCAGCTTGGGAGCGGGAGGGTCCGGGGAGCTGTTTTTT	CASSLGAGGSGELFF	TRBV5-6	TRBJ2-2	TRBD2	NA
TGTGCCAGCAGTGCGGACAGGGGGAGGGCCGGGGAGCTGTTTTTT	CASSADRGRAGELFF	TRBV2	TRBJ2-2	TRBD1	NA
TGCGCCAGCAGTCAATCGGGGGGGCAGGGAACCTACGAGCAGTACTTC	CASSQSGGQGTYEQYF	TRBV23-1	TRBJ2-7	NA	NA
TGTGCCAGCAGGGAGGGGAGGGCCATGGACACAGATACGCAGTATTTT	CASREGRAMDTDTQYF	TRBV12-1	TRBJ2-3	NA	NA
TGCGCCAGCAGCCTGAGACTAGCGGCCTTGGGGGAGACCCAGTACTTC	CASSLRLAALGETQYF	TRBV5-1	TRBJ2-5	TRBD2	NA
TGTGCCAGCATTAAGATGGGCAGGGAGGGAACTGAAGCTTTCTTT	CASIKMGREGTEAFF	TRBV27	TRBJ1-1	NA	NA
TGTGCCAGCAGCCCCCCGCTCCCGCATTCCTACGAGCAGTACTTC	CASSPPLPHSYEQYF	TRBV7-9	TRBJ2-7	NA	NA
TGTGCCAGCAGTAAGGGGGCCCCCTACGAGCAGTACTTC	CASSKGAPYEQYF	TRBV2	TRBJ2-7	TRBD1	NA
TGTGCCAGCAGCTTGCAGACCTACGAGCAGTACTTC	CASSLQTYEQYF	TRBV7-9	TRBJ2-7	NA	NA
TGTGCCAGTACACCTCGGCTTGAGGGGTTAACCAATGAGCAGTTCTTC	CASTPRLEGLTNEQFF	TRBV19	TRBJ2-1	NA	NA
TGTGCCAGCAGCCGGACTAGCGGGACGGGCTACAATGAGCAGTTCTTC	CASSRTSGTGYNEQFF	TRBV9	TRBJ2-1	TRBD2	NA
TGTGCCAGCAGCCTTAATAGGGCAGGGGGCCAGTATGAAAAACTGTTTTTT	CASSLNRAGGQYEKLFF	TRBV5-5	TRBJ1-4	TRBD1	NA
TGTGCCAGCAGCCTCAAGCCGTGGACGTACACTGAAGCTTTCTTT	CASSLKPWTYTEAFF	TRBV6-5	TRBJ1-1	NA	NA
TGTGCCTGGCAAAGGTTTGAGGATACGCAGTATTTT	CAWQRFEDTQYF	TRBV30	TRBJ2-3	NA	NA
TGTGCCAGTAGTATAGGCCCCCCCATGAACACTGAAGCTTTCTTT	CASSIGPPMNTEAFF	TRBV19	TRBJ1-1	NA	NA
TGTGCCAGCAGGCTTCTCTACGAGCAGTACTTC	CASRLLYEQYF	TRBV6-5	TRBJ2-7	NA	NA
TGCAGCGTTGGGACGGGCCCTCAGGGCTACACCTTC	CSVGTGPQGYTF	TRBV29-1	TRBJ1-2	NA	NA
TGTGCCAGCAGCCAGGAACAGGGGACTCAGCCCCAGCATTTT	CASSQEQGTQPQHF	TRBV4-2	TRBJ1-5	TRBD1	NA
TGTGCCAGCAACCCCGGACAGGAATTGGATACGCAGTATTTT	CASNPGQELDTQYF	TRBV19	TRBJ2-3	TRBD1	NA
TGTGCCAGTAGTCCGAGCGGAGGGAGCACAGATACGCAGTATTTT	CASSPSGGSTDTQYF	TRBV19	TRBJ2-3	NA	NA